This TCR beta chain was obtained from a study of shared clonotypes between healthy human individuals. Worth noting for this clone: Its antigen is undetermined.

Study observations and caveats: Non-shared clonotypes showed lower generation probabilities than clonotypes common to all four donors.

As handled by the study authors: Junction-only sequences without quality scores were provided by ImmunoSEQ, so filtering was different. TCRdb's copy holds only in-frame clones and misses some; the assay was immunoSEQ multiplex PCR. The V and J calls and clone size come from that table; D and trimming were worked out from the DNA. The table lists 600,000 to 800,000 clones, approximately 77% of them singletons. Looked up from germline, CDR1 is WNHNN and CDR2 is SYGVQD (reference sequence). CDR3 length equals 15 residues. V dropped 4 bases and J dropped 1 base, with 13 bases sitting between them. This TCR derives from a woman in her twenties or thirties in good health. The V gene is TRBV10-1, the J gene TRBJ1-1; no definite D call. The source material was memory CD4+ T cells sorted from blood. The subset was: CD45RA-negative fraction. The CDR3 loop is CASSVGRQTNTEAFF. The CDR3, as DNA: TGCGCCAGCAGTGTTGGTCGGCAGACGAACACTGAAGCTTTCTTT.